Presented here are 5 T cell receptor beta chains from one specimen sequenced in a study of T-cell memory formation after mild COVID-19. MiXCR was run by TCRdb on the 5' RACE reads, yielding one entry per CDR3 protein. The sample consists of under 250,000 distinct CDR3 sequences, around 9.5% of them appearing once. Sample: PBMCs or a T cell subset sorted from them (not recorded which). The receptors originated from a man between 18 and 29 years old who had mild COVID-19 (a few samples of this study predate the infection). Cell type and time point are not known.

Many counts were recorded for this clonotype. This chain links TRBV7-2 with TRBJ2-5, with 9 bases matching TRBD2. The CDR3 covers 16 residues. The V segment lost 2 bases and the J segment 4 bases; nucleotides outside the gene matches: 8. Germline values: CDR1 SGHTA, CDR2 FQGNSA. CDR3 in amino acids: CASSLTSGGLVETQYF. In DNA, the CDR3 is TGTGCCAGCAGCTTAACCAGCGGGGGGCTAGTAGAGACCCAGTACTTC.

This clonotype was counted a few times. This chain joins TRBV4-2 and TRBJ2-5; D not certain. The CDR3 runs to 13 residues. In germline, CDR1 is LGHNA, CDR2 YNFKEQ. Trimming removed 0 bases at V and 5 bases at J, with 7 bases between. CDR3 DNA sequence: TGTGCCAGCAGCCAAGATACGTTGGAGACCCAGTACTTC. Translating it yields CASSQDTLETQYF.

This clonotype appeared many times. This rearrangement joins TRBV7-3 to TRBJ2-1; D is possibly TRBD2 (7 bases). The V gene lost 1 base and the J gene lost 3 bases, with 16 bases spanning the gap. The germline gives CDR1 SGHTA, CDR2 FQGTGA. The CDR3 spans 17 residues. The CDR3 here is CASSLRVGGLSYNEQFF. CDR3 nucleotide sequence: TGTGCCAGCAGCTTAAGGGTAGGGGGACTAAGCTACAATGAGCAGTTCTTC.

This clonotype was observed a few times. This rearrangement joins TRBV28 to TRBJ2-7, with D perhaps TRBD2 (5 bases). The germline V gene encodes CDR1 MDHEN and CDR2 SYDVKM. V lost 8 bases and J 0 bases, leaving 8 bases between the germline ends. The CDR3 spans 12 residues. CDR3 bases: TGTGCCAGCGGTGCGGGCTCCTACGAGCAGTACGTC. Translating it yields CASGAGSYEQYV.

This clonotype has a count of ten or more. The chain carries TRBV18 and TRBJ1-5; no clear D gene. Per germline, CDR1 KGHSH and CDR2 LQKENI. The CDR3 covers 13 residues. Trimming removed 3 bases at V and 4 bases at J, with 7 bases between. CDR3: CASSPGVNQPQHF. The CDR3 region has the DNA TGTGCCAGCTCACCGGGAGTGAATCAGCCCCAGCATTTT.